This TCR beta chain was captured by sequencing in a study of cytomegalovirus exposure and HLA in healthy donors. Comment on this clone: Its antigen is undetermined.

Notes on the study in general: In a later analysis, TCR beta V- and J-gene trimming was associated with a missense DCLRE1C variant.

Germline CDR1 reads GTSNPN; CDR2 reads SVGIG (reference sequence). CDR3 size: 14 residues. V dropped 2 bases and J dropped 0 bases, with 8 bases sitting between them. This PCR relied on a set of 60 Vbeta primers and 13 Jbeta primers. Some clones are missing from TCRdb's copy, which holds only in-frame ones; the method was immunoSEQ multiplex PCR. This table lists about 70,000 clones. The chain carries TRBV30 and TRBJ1-5, with a weak D call TRBD1 (6 bases). The sequence derives from a woman in her twenties or thirties in good health and CMV-seronegative. Source material: PBMCs. CDR3 bases: TGTGCCTGGAGTATGGGGGCTAGCAATCAGCCCCAGCATTTT. It translates to CAWSMGASNQPQHF. The complete variable domain, with remaining parts taken from reference TRBV30 and TRBJ1-5, reads SQTIHQWPATLVQPVGSPLSLECTVEGTSNPNLYWYRQAAGRGLQLLFYSVGIGQISSEVPQNLSASRPQDRQFILSSKKLLLSDSGFYLCAWSMGASNQPQHFGDGTRLSIL.